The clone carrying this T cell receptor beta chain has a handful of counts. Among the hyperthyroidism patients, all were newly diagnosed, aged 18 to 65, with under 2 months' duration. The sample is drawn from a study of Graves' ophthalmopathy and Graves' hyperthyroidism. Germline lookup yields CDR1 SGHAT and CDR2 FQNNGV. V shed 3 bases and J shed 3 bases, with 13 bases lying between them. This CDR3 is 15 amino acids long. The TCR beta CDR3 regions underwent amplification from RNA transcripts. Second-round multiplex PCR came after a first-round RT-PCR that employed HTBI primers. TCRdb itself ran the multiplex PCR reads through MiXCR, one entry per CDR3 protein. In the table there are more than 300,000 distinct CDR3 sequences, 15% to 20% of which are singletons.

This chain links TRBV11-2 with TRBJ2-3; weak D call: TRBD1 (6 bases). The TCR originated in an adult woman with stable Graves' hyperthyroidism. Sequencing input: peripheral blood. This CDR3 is CASSLTGSLTDTQYF. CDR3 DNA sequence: TGTGCCAGCAGCTTGACAGGAAGTTTGACAGATACGCAGTATTTT.